This T cell receptor beta chain was recorded in a study of blood T cell repertoires in COVID-19. In the study overall: Researchers got acute and convalescent COVID-19 samples from the United States, Italy and Spain. The cDNA or gDNA used as material had been derived from T cells, B-cell-depleted T cells, or PBMCs.

In the original workflow: Researchers report that nucleated cell counts were estimated from reference gene primer amplification. Assay: immunoSEQ multiplex PCR; the TCRdb copy retains only in-frame clones and omits some. V and J calls and clone size follow that table, whereas D and trimming were derived from the DNA. This table holds hundreds of thousands of clones, 85% to 90% found once. This clone was seen only a few times. Other DNA sequences of this sample code for an identical CDR3. The CDR3 is 11 amino acids. V lost 4 bases and J lost 7, with 7 bases in between. Germline assignment: CDR1 SNHLY and CDR2 FYNNEI.

The TCR was taken from a woman between 18 and 29 years old with acute or convalescent COVID-19. The sample taken for sequencing was peripheral blood. The V gene is TRBV2, the J gene TRBJ1-2; D ambiguous. The DNA of the CDR3 is TGTGCCAGCAGTGGACTCTCTGGCTACACCTTC. It yields the protein CASSGLSGYTF. The whole variable domain, filled in from reference TRBV2 and TRBJ1-2, reads EPEVTQTPSHQVTQMGQEVILRCVPISNHLYFYWYRQILGQKVEFLVSFYNNEISEKSEIFDDQFSVERPDGSNFTLKIRSTKLEDSAMYFCASSGLSGYTFGSGTRLTVV.